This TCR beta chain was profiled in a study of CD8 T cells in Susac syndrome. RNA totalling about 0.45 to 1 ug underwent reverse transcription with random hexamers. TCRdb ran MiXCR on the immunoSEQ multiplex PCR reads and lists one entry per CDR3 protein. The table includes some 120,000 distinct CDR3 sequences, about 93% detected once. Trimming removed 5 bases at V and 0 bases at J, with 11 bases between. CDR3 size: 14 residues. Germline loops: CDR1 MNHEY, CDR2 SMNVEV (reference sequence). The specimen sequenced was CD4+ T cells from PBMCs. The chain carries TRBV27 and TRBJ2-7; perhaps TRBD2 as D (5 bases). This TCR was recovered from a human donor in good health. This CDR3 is CASSVTIPSYEQYF. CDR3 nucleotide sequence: TGTGCCAGCAGTGTGACTATACCCTCCTACGAGCAGTACTTC.